What follows are 3 T cell receptor beta chains derived from one specimen sequenced in a study of PD-1 blockade in classical Hodgkin lymphoma. Profiling relied on immunoSEQ multiplex PCR, and the TCRdb table lists in-frame clones only, not all of them. The sample carries about 94,000 clones, roughly 87% recorded once. Every single patient, without exception, relapsed after autologous stem cell transplantation, and brentuximab vedotin exposure varied. The material sequenced was peripheral blood mononuclear cells (PBMCs), taken before the second cycle of nivolumab. Receptor source: a human donor with classical Hodgkin lymphoma.

The chain carries TRBV27 and TRBJ2-5; D not resolved. The CDR3 totals 14 residues. Germline V gene lookup returns CDR1 MNHEY and CDR2 SMNVEV (reference sequence). V was pared by 3 bases and J by 7 bases, with 15 bases between. The CDR3 region has the DNA TGTGCCAGCAGTTTTAGTCTAGATGGTGTGACCCAGTACTTC. Its protein product is CASSFSLDGVTQYF.

The CDR3 DNA is TGCGCCAGCAGCTTGGTGGCGGGACTAGGGATCTACGAGCAGTACTTC. This translates into CASSLVAGLGIYEQYF. This chain links TRBV5-1 with TRBJ2-7; 8 bases map to TRBD2. CDR1 and CDR2 (germline): SGHRS, YFSETQ. The CDR3 loop spans 16 amino acids. With V trimmed by 0 bases and J by 3 bases, 8 bases remained unmatched.

This chain connects TRBV27 to TRBJ1-5; D gene uncertain. Trimming took 0 bases from V and 4 from J, leaving 7 bases between them. This CDR3 is 14 amino acids long. In germline, CDR1 is MNHEY, CDR2 SMNVEV (reference sequence). CDR3 DNA: TGTGCCAGCAGTTTATCGGGCGGGAATCAGCCCCAGCATTTT. Translating it yields CASSLSGGNQPQHF.